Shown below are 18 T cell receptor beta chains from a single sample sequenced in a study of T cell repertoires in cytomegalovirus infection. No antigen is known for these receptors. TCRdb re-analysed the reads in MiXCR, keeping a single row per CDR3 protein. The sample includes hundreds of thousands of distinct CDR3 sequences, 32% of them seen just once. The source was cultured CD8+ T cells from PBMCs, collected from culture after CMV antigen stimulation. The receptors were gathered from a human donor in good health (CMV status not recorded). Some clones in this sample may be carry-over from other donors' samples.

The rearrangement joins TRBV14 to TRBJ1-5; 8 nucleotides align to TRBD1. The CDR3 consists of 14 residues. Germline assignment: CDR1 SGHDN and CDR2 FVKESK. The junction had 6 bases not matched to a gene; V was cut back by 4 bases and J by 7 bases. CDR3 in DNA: TGTGCCAGCAGCCCGACAGGGGAAAGGCAGCCCCAGCATTTT. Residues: CASSPTGERQPQHF.

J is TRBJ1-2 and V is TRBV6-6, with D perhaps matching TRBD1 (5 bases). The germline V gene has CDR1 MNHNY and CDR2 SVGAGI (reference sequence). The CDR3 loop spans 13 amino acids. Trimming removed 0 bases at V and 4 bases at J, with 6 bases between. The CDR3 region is CASSYSQGYGYTF. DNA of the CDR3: TGTGCCAGCAGTTACTCTCAGGGCTATGGCTACACCTTC.

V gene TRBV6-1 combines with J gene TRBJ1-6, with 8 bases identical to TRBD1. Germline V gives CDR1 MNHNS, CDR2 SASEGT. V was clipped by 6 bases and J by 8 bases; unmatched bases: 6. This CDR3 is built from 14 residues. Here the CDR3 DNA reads TGTGCCAGCAGAGGTGACAGGGGCGATTCACCCCTCCACTTT. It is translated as CASRGDRGDSPLHF.

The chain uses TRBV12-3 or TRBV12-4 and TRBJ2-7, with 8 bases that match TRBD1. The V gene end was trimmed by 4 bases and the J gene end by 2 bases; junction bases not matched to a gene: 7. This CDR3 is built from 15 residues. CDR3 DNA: TGTGCCAGCAGTTCTGGGACAGGAGGTGCCTACGAGCAGTACTTC. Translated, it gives CASSSGTGGAYEQYF.

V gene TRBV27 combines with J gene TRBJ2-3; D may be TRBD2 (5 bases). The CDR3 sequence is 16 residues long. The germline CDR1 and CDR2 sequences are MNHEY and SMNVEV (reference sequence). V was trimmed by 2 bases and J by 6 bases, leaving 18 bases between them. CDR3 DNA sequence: TGTGCCAGCAGTTTAGACTGGTCGGGAATCGGTGATACGCAGTATTTT. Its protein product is CASSLDWSGIGDTQYF.

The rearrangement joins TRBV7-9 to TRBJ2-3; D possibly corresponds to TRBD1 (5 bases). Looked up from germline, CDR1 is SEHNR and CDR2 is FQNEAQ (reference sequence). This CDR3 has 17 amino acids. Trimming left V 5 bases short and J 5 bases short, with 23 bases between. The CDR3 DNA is TGTGCCAGCAGCCTGGTTGTGGTGGACATTAAGGGAGATACGCAGTATTTT. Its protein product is CASSLVVVDIKGDTQYF.

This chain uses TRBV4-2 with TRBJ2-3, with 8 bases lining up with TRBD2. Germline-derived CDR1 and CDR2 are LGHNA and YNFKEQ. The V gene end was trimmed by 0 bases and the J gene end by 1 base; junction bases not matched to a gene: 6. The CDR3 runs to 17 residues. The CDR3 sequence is CASSQEGRGARTDTQYF. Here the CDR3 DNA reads TGTGCCAGCAGCCAAGAGGGGCGGGGGGCTCGCACAGATACGCAGTATTTT.

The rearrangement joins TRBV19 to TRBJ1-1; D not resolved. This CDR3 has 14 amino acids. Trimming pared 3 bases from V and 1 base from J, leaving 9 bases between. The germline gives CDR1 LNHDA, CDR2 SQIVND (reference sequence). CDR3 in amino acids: CASSIQLGNTEAFF. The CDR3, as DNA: TGTGCCAGTAGTATTCAGCTGGGGAACACTGAAGCTTTCTTT.

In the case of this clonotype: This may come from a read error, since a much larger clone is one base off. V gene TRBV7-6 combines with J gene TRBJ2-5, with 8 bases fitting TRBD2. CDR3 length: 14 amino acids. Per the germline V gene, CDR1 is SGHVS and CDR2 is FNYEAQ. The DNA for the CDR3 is TGTGTCAGCGTCCCTAAGCGGGGGCAAGAGACCCAGTACTTC. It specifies CVSVPKRGQETQYF.

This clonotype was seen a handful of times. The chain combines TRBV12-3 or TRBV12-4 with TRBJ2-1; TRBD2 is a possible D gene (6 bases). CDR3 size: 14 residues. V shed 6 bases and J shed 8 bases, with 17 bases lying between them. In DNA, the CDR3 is TGTGCCAGCAGCCCCTTGGAGGGTTGGGATGAGCAGTTCTTC. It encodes CASSPLEGWDEQFF.

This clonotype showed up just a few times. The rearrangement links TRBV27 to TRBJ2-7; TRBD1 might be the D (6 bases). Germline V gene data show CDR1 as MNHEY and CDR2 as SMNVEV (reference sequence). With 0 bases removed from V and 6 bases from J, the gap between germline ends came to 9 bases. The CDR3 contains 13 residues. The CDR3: CASSLSGASEQYV. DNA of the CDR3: TGTGCCAGCAGTTTATCGGGGGCAAGCGAGCAGTACGTC.

The CDR3 loop is CASSAWDSQRETQYF. The CDR3 nucleotides are TGTGCCAGCAGTGCGTGGGACAGCCAGCGAGAGACCCAGTACTTC. The rearrangement links TRBV6-1 to TRBJ2-5, with 7 bases that match TRBD1. Per the germline V gene, CDR1 is MNHNS and CDR2 is SASEGT. Trimming took 4 bases from V and 4 from J; bases not matched to a gene: 9. This CDR3 has 15 residues.

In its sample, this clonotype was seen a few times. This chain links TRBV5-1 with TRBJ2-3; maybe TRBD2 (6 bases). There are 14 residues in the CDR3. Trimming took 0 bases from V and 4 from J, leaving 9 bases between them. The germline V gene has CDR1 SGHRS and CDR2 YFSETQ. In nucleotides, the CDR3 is TGCGCCAGCAGCTTGGAAAGGGAGGCAGATACGCAGTATTTT. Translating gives CASSLEREADTQYF.

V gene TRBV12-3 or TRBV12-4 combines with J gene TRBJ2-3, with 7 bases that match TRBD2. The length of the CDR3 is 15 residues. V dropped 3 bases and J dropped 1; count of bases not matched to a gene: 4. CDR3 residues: CASSFPSGGTDTQYF. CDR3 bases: TGTGCCAGCAGTTTCCCCAGCGGGGGCACAGATACGCAGTATTTT.

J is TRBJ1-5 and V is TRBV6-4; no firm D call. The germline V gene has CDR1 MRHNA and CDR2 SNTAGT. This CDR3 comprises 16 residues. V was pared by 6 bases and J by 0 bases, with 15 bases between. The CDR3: CASSSLTSVSNQPQHF. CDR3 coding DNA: TGTGCCAGCAGCAGCTTGACGTCCGTTAGCAATCAGCCCCAGCATTTT.

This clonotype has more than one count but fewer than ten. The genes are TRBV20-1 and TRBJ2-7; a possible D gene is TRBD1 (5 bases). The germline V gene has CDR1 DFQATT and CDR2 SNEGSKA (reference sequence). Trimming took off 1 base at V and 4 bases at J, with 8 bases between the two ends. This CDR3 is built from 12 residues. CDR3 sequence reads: CSARVQGYEQYF. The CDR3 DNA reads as TGCAGTGCTAGAGTTCAGGGTTACGAGCAGTACTTC.

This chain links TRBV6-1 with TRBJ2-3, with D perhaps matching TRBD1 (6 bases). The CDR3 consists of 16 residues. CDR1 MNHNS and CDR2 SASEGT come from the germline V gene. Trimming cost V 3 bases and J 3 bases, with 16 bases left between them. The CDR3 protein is CASSEAHWDITDTQYF. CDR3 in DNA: TGTGCCAGCAGTGAGGCACATTGGGACATTACAGATACGCAGTATTTT.

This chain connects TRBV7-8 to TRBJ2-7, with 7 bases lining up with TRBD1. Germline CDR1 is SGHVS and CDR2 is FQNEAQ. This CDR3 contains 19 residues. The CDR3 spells CASSLASRQGDLFGYGQYV. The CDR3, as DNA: TGTGCCAGCAGCTTAGCCTCAAGACAGGGTGATTTATTTGGCTACGGGCAGTACGTC.